This T cell receptor beta chain is from a study of shared clonotypes between healthy human individuals. Assay: immunoSEQ multiplex PCR; the TCRdb copy retains only in-frame clones and omits some. Of about 2.3 million clones listed, 85% to 95% are singletons. Losses at the gene ends were 0 bases for V and 2 bases for J; bases not matched to a gene: 5. This CDR3 has 16 amino acids. CDR1 is LGHNT, CDR2 FRNRAP, per germline. The sequenced material came from naive CD4+ T cells from PBMCs. Subset defined: CD45RA+ positively selected. The sequence came from a young man in good health. Some clones in this sample may be carry-over from other donors' samples. The chain joins TRBV12-5 to TRBJ2-7, with 9 positions matching TRBD2. The CDR3 DNA reads as TGTGCTAGTGGTTTGGTACTTAGCGGGAGAGCCTACGAGCAGTACTTC. It is translated as CASGLVLSGRAYEQYF.